This T cell receptor beta chain emerged from a study of control samples from healthy donors and cancer patients. CDR1 and CDR2 from the germline V gene are SGHTA and FQGNSA. Trimming removed 5 bases from V and 4 bases from J; junction bases left unmatched: 9. This CDR3 has 15 residues. Data came from immunoSEQ multiplex PCR; TCRdb stores just in-frame clones and leaves some out. Among about 170,000 clones listed, approximately 91% were seen once. Sequenced material: blood. The source is a woman aged 40 to 55 in good health. This chain joins TRBV7-2 and TRBJ2-3, with 7 bases aligning to TRBD2. Here the CDR3 DNA reads TGTGCCAGCAGCCCACGCGGGGGATCCGCAGATACGCAGTATTTT. Translation gives CASSPRGGSADTQYF.